The rows below give T cell receptor beta chains drawn from one sample of a study of blood T cells in healthy people across ages. TCRdb fed the 5' RACE reads into MiXCR, producing one record per CDR3 protein. The sample holds 600,000 to 850,000 distinct CDR3 sequences, roughly 45% seen once. The material sequenced was blood. The receptors were sampled from a woman aged 55-70 years in good health. The CDR3 runs from the conserved cysteine through the conserved F or W. D genes are given only for firm matches. Not every row has a clone size; where given, it reads once, few, many or a size class.

cdr3_length	j_call	clone_size	d_call	v_call	cdr3_nt	cdr3_aa
14	TRBJ2-5	.	.	TRBV9	TGTGCCAGCAGCGTAGGACAACCTCGCGATGAGCAGTACTTC	CASSVGQPRDEQYF
18	TRBJ2-1	.	TRBD2	TRBV5-6	TGTGCCAGCAGCCCCAACGGGGTAGCTAGCGGGAGGGCGAATGAGCAGTTCTTC	CASSPNGVASGRANEQFF
14	TRBJ2-7	.	TRBD2	TRBV3-1	TGTGCCAGCAGGCTGGCGGGGGGCCACTACGAGCAGTACTTC	CASRLAGGHYEQYF
12	TRBJ1-2	.	.	TRBV6-5	TGTGCCAGCAGTAACCAAGGAATCGGCTACACCTTC	CASSNQGIGYTF
15	TRBJ1-1	few	.	TRBV4-2	TGTGCCAGCAGCCAAGATCAGGGTGGGGACACTGAAGCTTTCTTT	CASSQDQGGDTEAFF
14	TRBJ2-5	.	.	TRBV24-1	TGTGCCACCAGTGATCGGAGGGCCCAAGAGACCCAGTACTTC	CATSDRRAQETQYF
15	TRBJ1-6	.	.	TRBV4-1	TGCGCCAGCAGCCAAGATCGTAGCCTAAATTCACCCCTCCACTTT	CASSQDRSLNSPLHF
16	TRBJ2-7	many	.	TRBV4-3	TGCGCCAGCAGCCAAGATAGGGGTCTGAGGGGCTACGAGCAGTACTTC	CASSQDRGLRGYEQYF
16	TRBJ2-1	.	.	TRBV9	TGTGCCAGCAGCGTAGTTTCTGCAGCAGGGCACAATGAGCAGTTCTTC	CASSVVSAAGHNEQFF
14	TRBJ1-5	.	.	TRBV20-1	TGCAGTGCTAGAGAACCAGGGTTTGGTCAGCCCCAGCATTTT	CSAREPGFGQPQHF